This T cell receptor beta chain was identified during a study of Ad26.COV2.S vaccination and SARS-CoV-2 variants (dated by TCRdb to the early 2020s). In the study overall: Donors in the vaccine arm were drawn from COV1001, a phase I-IIa trial of Ad26.COV2.S in healthy adults that was multicentre, randomized, double-blind and placebo-controlled. Dosing of Ad26.COV2.S was intramuscular, at either 5x10^10 or 1x10^11 viral particles, delivered as one shot or as two shots spaced 56 days apart. TCRbeta repertoire sequencing served as the tool for gauging how specific and how broad the SARS-CoV-2-reactive T cell receptors were following Ad26.COV2.S vaccination. The TCR-sequenced set comprised approximately 32 samples: some 20 Ad26.COV2.S vaccine recipients, 5 placebo recipients and 8 SARS-CoV-2 convalescent individuals. Participants in the trial were split at random into five groups of five each, receiving low-dose or high-dose Ad26.COV2.S once or twice, or else placebo on both occasions. Throughout the experiments and outcome assessment, investigators stayed blinded to trial group allocation.

Relative to germline, V is 0 bases shorter and J is 3 bases shorter, with 13 bases between their ends. The CDR3 contains 15 residues, cysteine and phenylalanine counted. Only the CDR3 DNA is retained, 45 bases long and in frame from the first base. The germline V gene gives CDR1 as SGDLS and CDR2 as YYNGEE. General study outcomes and caveats: Comparable non-spike TCR breadth was observed between vaccine and placebo recipients, consistent with only spike being contained in the vaccine. According to the authors, total T cell responses may have been underestimated by the TCR breadth and depth analyses. The study was not powered to compare responses between vaccine doses or regimens. Compared with placebo recipients, Ad26.COV2.S recipients showed higher spike-specific TCR breadth (P = 0.0014). After vaccination, spike-specific CD8+ and CD4+ T cell responses were reported to show substantial breadth.

The immunoSEQ Assay was the method used to sequence TCRbeta CDR3 regions. After extraction, genomic DNA underwent amplification by bias-controlled multiplex PCR, followed by high-throughput sequencing. Processing in the source paper ran as follows. To quantify the absolute abundance of every unique TCRbeta CDR3 region, sequences were collapsed and filtered. Usable DNA was measured by amplifying reference genes present in all nucleated cells, and TCRbeta template counts were normalized to that usable DNA to estimate T cell fraction. Repertoire TCRs were annotated as SARS-CoV-2-specific when V gene, CDR3 amino acid sequence and J gene were exactly matched to a known reactive TCR set. MIRA supplied the reference SARS-CoV-2 TCR set, which was filtered for enrichment in COVID-19-positive ImmuneCODE repertoires so that public or cross-reactive TCRs were removed. Based on the MIRA antigens, annotated TCRs were further analysed at the level of specific ORF or position within ORF. Breadth was defined as annotated unique rearrangements over total unique productive rearrangements; depth was the summed frequency of those rearrangements. Two-sided Wilcoxon rank-sum tests were used to compare TCR breadth between groups. This immuneACCESS table, as held by TCRdb, lists in-frame sequences with V and J called but not all clones. Of the missing ones, under half trace to an unresolved V gene in checked studies; the others have no known cause. That table is the source of V, J and clone size, and D and trimming were worked out from the DNA. For this sample the table gives roughly 500,000 clones, of which roughly nine tenths were detected only once. The leading ten clones occupy 2.5% of the sample.

The sample's treatment or condition label is to be understood as: some 20 received Ad26.COV2.S at low or high dose, single or two shots; about 5 received placebo; per-sample allocation not given. For vaccine and placebo recipients, repertoires were sequenced using samples collected on day 63 after the first injection. In Cohort 1b, roughly 25 adults aged 18-55 years were enrolled at a single site in Boston, USA, between 29 July and 7 August 2020. Ad26.COV2.S was a replication-incompetent adenovirus type 26 vector expressing a prefusion-stabilized SARS-CoV-2 spike protein from the original Wuhan strain. Of note for this clone: Its cognate antigen has yet to be identified. There are no base qualities to consult, and no much larger clone falls within one base.

The TCR originated in a person aged 18-65 years who received the Ad26.COV2.S COVID-19 vaccine or a placebo. The source was peripheral blood, collected in a trial of Ad26.COV2.S vaccine versus placebo. This sequence uses TRBV9 and TRBJ2-7; the D match is possibly TRBD1 or TRBD2, with 5 bases aligned in each. The DNA is TGTGCCAGCAGCGTAGGTGGGGGAGTGGGCTACGAGCAGTACTTC. The resulting protein is CASSVGGGVGYEQYF. Full variable domain (CDR3 extended with the reference TRBV9 and TRBJ2-7 proteins): DSGVTQTPKHLITATGQRVTLRCSPRSGDLSVYWYQQSLDQGLQFLIQYYNGEERAKGNILERFSAQQFPDLHSELNLSSLELGDSALYFCASSVGGGVGYEQYFGPGTRLTVT.